The rows below give T cell receptor beta chains drawn from one sample of a study of blood T cells in healthy people across ages. One entry per CDR3 protein, called by TCRdb with MiXCR from the 5' RACE reads. The sample records 870,000 or so distinct CDR3 sequences, roughly 26% being singletons. Sequenced sample: blood. The source of these receptors is a woman older than 75 in good health. CDR3s include the opening cysteine and the closing phenylalanine or tryptophan. Fields, in order: V gene, J gene, CDR3 protein.

v_gene: TRBV28
j_gene: TRBJ1-5
CDR3aa: CAIASNQPQHF

v_gene: TRBV12-3/TRBV12-4
j_gene: TRBJ2-7
CDR3aa: CASASGQVSYEQYF

v_gene: TRBV28
j_gene: TRBJ2-7
CDR3aa: CASSYGLGRGYEQYF

v_gene: TRBV6-6
j_gene: TRBJ1-1
CDR3aa: CASSSLGGGTEAFF

v_gene: TRBV7-9
j_gene: TRBJ2-1
CDR3aa: CASSLTPKSNEQFF

v_gene: TRBV27
j_gene: TRBJ2-2
CDR3aa: CASSPRQGGVGELFF

v_gene: TRBV6-2/TRBV6-3
j_gene: TRBJ1-4
CDR3aa: CASTFTSGEAEKLFF

v_gene: TRBV5-1
j_gene: TRBJ1-1
CDR3aa: CASRLPYRGRRTEAFF

v_gene: TRBV18
j_gene: TRBJ2-5
CDR3aa: CASSPNWGETQYF

v_gene: TRBV3-1
j_gene: TRBJ1-1
CDR3aa: CASSQRPTGVAFF

v_gene: TRBV6-5
j_gene: TRBJ1-2
CDR3aa: CASSGQGVKGYTF

v_gene: TRBV6-6
j_gene: TRBJ1-2
CDR3aa: CASSYDENYGYTF

v_gene: TRBV20-1
j_gene: TRBJ2-5
CDR3aa: CSADNSGGGGETQYF

v_gene: TRBV28
j_gene: TRBJ2-1
CDR3aa: CASSLTSGYRGEQFF

v_gene: TRBV29-1
j_gene: TRBJ2-3
CDR3aa: CSGSQGDTQYF

v_gene: TRBV7-2
j_gene: TRBJ2-6
CDR3aa: CASSPQGRSSGANVLTF

v_gene: TRBV20-1
j_gene: NA
CDR3aa: CSARDLKGGYHYNEQYF

v_gene: TRBV3-1
j_gene: TRBJ2-5
CDR3aa: CASSQAQTDRQETQYF

v_gene: TRBV20-1
j_gene: TRBJ2-3
CDR3aa: CSAFDRFREGTQYF

v_gene: TRBV30
j_gene: TRBJ1-2
CDR3aa: CAWSVRGSGNYGYTF

v_gene: TRBV20-1
j_gene: TRBJ2-5
CDR3aa: CSARDTLEQYF

v_gene: TRBV11-2
j_gene: TRBJ2-7
CDR3aa: CASSLSTASSYEQYF

v_gene: TRBV2
j_gene: TRBJ2-7
CDR3aa: CVSSEARGRNEQYF

v_gene: TRBV7-2
j_gene: TRBJ1-2
CDR3aa: CASSLALRDSFSNYGYTF

v_gene: TRBV10-3
j_gene: TRBJ2-2
CDR3aa: CAISADLNTGELFF

v_gene: TRBV7-2
j_gene: TRBJ1-2
CDR3aa: CASSFRQGRANYGYTF